This T cell receptor beta chain is drawn from a study of glioma-infiltrating T cells after dendritic cell vaccination. Study-wide context: Dendritic cell vaccination trial patients had either newly diagnosed or recurrent glioblastoma.

On this clone: Its antigen remains unknown.

The assay was immunoSEQ multiplex PCR, and TCRdb's table has in-frame clones only and misses some. The repertoire consists of 75,000 to 100,000 clones, with about four fifths occurring once and the leading ten covering around 5.4%. Overall study results and limits: Higher pretreatment TIL content predicted longer progression-free time and survival.

This TCR came from a human donor with glioblastoma. The sample here was blood, taken before dendritic cell vaccination.

The CDR3 here is CASSYSWDYSGNTIYF. In DNA, the CDR3 is TGTGCCAGCAGTTACTCATGGGACTACTCTGGAAACACCATATATTTT. The chain is built from TRBV6-5 and TRBJ1-3; D may be TRBD1 (5 bases). V lost 0 bases and J lost 0, with 9 bases in between. The CDR3 spans 16 residues. Germline loops: CDR1 MNHEY, CDR2 SVGAGI.